Each of the 30 T cell receptor beta chains below was sequenced from the same sample in a study of T cell changes during pregnancy in multiple sclerosis. Method: immunoSEQ multiplex PCR; TCRdb's copy keeps in-frame clones and lacks some. The sample contains about 72,000 clones, about 89% of which appear only once. Material: peripheral blood, obtained in the second trimester of pregnancy. The receptors here all came from a female donor with multiple sclerosis, enrolled in a pregnancy study.

Regarding this clone: An end of the junction differs from the germline gene, which may be a read error. In DNA form, the CDR3 reads TGTGCCAGCAGCCTATTTTACTTC. Translated: CASSLFYF. The J gene is TRBJ1-2, the V gene TRBV6-6; D is undetermined. The CDR3 extends over 8 amino acids. The germline gives CDR1 MNHNY, CDR2 SVGAGI (reference sequence).

V is TRBV7-2 and J is TRBJ1-1; the D gene is possibly TRBD1 (6 bases). The CDR3 has 16 amino acids. Trimming pared 5 bases from V and 1 base from J, leaving 17 bases between. Germline V gives CDR1 SGHTA, CDR2 FQGNSA. The CDR3 DNA follows: TGTGCCAGCAGCATAAACGACAGGATTCCGAACACTGAAGCTTTCTTT. Its translation is CASSINDRIPNTEAFF.

V usage is TRBV5-4 and J usage is TRBJ2-5; 7 bases align to TRBD2. This CDR3 spans 17 amino acids. V lost 4 bases and J lost 5; bases outside the gene matches: 17. Germline V gene sequence: CDR1 SGHNT, CDR2 YYREEE (reference sequence). Here the CDR3 reads CASSLPASGQRGETQYF. The DNA of the CDR3 is TGTGCCAGCAGCCTGCCGGCTAGCGGTCAGCGGGGCGAGACCCAGTACTTC.

A single count supports this clone. V usage is TRBV7-2 and J usage is TRBJ2-1; TRBD2 matches at 9 bases. V lost 4 bases, J lost 12 bases, and 10 bases stayed unmatched. This CDR3 region has 14 residues. From germline, CDR1 is SGHTA and CDR2 FQGNSA. The CDR3 DNA reads as TGTGCCAGCAGCTATCCGGGACTAGCCTTCGGGCAGTTCTTC. Amino acids: CASSYPGLAFGQFF.

The rearrangement uses TRBV5-4 and TRBJ2-2, with TRBD2 identical over 10 bases. CDR1 is SGHNT and CDR2 is YYREEE in the germline V gene (reference sequence). The CDR3 loop spans 20 amino acids. Trimming took 0 bases from V and 0 from J; bases not matched to a gene: 11. The CDR3 DNA is TGTGCCAGCAGCTTGGCCTCAAGCGGGGGGGCTCTGCCGAACACCGGGGAGCTGTTTTTT. It yields the protein CASSLASSGGALPNTGELFF.

CDR3 sequence reads: CASSHTGNQPQHF. The CDR3 nucleotides are TGTGCCAGCAGCCACACAGGTAATCAGCCCCAGCATTTT. The J gene is TRBJ1-5, the V gene TRBV27, with a possible D match to TRBD1 (5 bases). CDR1 is MNHEY, CDR2 SMNVEV, per germline (reference sequence). V lost 6 bases, J lost 4 bases, and 10 bases lay in between. The CDR3 is made up of 13 amino acids.

V is TRBV19 and J is TRBJ1-4; 7 bases are a match to TRBD1. J gave up 1 base and V 10 bases, and 9 bases lay outside the gene matches. The length of the CDR3 is 15 residues. Germline-derived CDR1 and CDR2 are LNHDA and SQIVND (reference sequence). CDR3 DNA: TGTGCCACCGGAGACAGGGTTGGAACTAATGAAAAACTGTTTTTT. This sequence encodes CATGDRVGTNEKLFF.

The chain has TRBV6-4 and TRBJ1-2; tentatively, D is TRBD1 (6 bases). V was shortened by 3 bases and J by 5 bases, with 16 bases between the two germline ends. In germline, CDR1 is MRHNA, CDR2 SNTAGT. This CDR3 comprises 15 residues. The CDR3 coding sequence is TGTGCCAGCAGTGAGACACAGGGTTCGGAGTATGGCTACACCTTC. Translating it yields CASSETQGSEYGYTF.

In this sample, this clone turned up once. V and J are TRBV5-1 and TRBJ2-1, with 9 bases lining up with TRBD2. This CDR3 region has 17 residues. Trimming took 1 base from V and 8 from J; bases not matched to a gene: 13. Germline-derived CDR1 and CDR2 are SGHRS and YFSETQ. CDR3 protein: CASSLQDAGGPFDEQFF. For the CDR3, the DNA is TGCGCCAGCAGCTTGCAAGACGCGGGGGGGCCGTTCGATGAGCAGTTCTTC.

The rearrangement joins TRBV30 to TRBJ2-7; 7 bases fit TRBD2. The germline V gene has CDR1 GTSNPN and CDR2 SVGIG (reference sequence). J gave up 4 bases and V 3 bases, and 9 bases lay outside the gene matches. The CDR3 is 14 amino acids. The CDR3 loop is CAWSAGDSLYEQYF. CDR3 nucleotide sequence: TGTGCCTGGAGCGCGGGGGACTCTTTGTACGAGCAGTACTTC. Looking up the rest from reference TRBV30 and TRBJ2-7 gives the full variable domain: SQTIHQWPATLVQPVGSPLSLECTVEGTSNPNLYWYRQAAGRGLQLLFYSVGIGQISSEVPQNLSASRPQDRQFILSSKKLLLSDSGFYLCAWSAGDSLYEQYFGPGTRLTVT.

The chain recombines TRBV7-2 with TRBJ2-3; 13 bases map to TRBD2. The V gene's germline CDR1 is SGHTA and CDR2 FQGNSA. This CDR3 has 17 amino acids. The V and J ends lost 5 bases and 6 bases, in that order; junction bases with no gene match: 11. This CDR3 is CASSPGLAGARMDTQYF. DNA for the CDR3: TGTGCCAGCAGCCCAGGACTAGCGGGGGCCCGAATGGATACGCAGTATTTT.

The chain links TRBV7-2 to TRBJ2-5; 10 nucleotides line up with TRBD2. This CDR3 comprises 16 residues. Germline CDR1 reads SGHTA; CDR2 reads FQGNSA. Unmatched junction bases numbered 3, after V lost 1 base and J lost 1 base. The CDR3, as DNA: TGTGCCAGCAGCTTAGGAGTAGCGGGGGGCCAAGAGACCCAGTACTTC. Protein sequence: CASSLGVAGGQETQYF.

This sequence joins TRBV23-1 and TRBJ2-1; D not resolved. TRBV23-1 is assigned to the ORF class and has an uncertain function. The CDR3 runs to 15 residues. V was trimmed by 4 bases and J by 6 bases, leaving 16 bases between them. The CDR3: CASSLPGVPFNEQFF. CDR3 DNA sequence: TGCGCCAGCAGTCTCCCCGGAGTACCCTTCAATGAGCAGTTCTTC.

V is TRBV6-5 and J is TRBJ1-1, with 7 bases that match TRBD1. The trim removed 8 bases at V and 0 bases at J, leaving 6 bases unmatched. This CDR3 is built from 14 residues. Per germline, CDR1 MNHEY and CDR2 SVGAGI. CDR3 bases: TGTGCCAGCTTTCGGGGACAGATGAACACTGAAGCTTTCTTT. It translates to CASFRGQMNTEAFF.

The V call is TRBV7-2, the J call TRBJ1-2, with D perhaps matching TRBD1 (5 bases). The germline V gene encodes CDR1 SGHTA and CDR2 FQGNSA. The germline V and J ends were trimmed by 3 bases and 4 bases, with 18 bases remaining between them. The CDR3 runs to 16 residues. CDR3 in DNA: TGTGCCAGCAGCTTCTCCGAAGTGACAGCAGCCTATGGCTACACCTTC. Protein product: CASSFSEVTAAYGYTF.

The chain couples TRBV9 to TRBJ2-7, with a tentative D call TRBD2 (7 bases). The germline V and J ends were trimmed by 0 bases and 3 bases, with 13 bases remaining between them. The CDR3 extends over 15 amino acids. Per the germline V gene, CDR1 is SGDLS and CDR2 is YYNGEE. In DNA, the CDR3 is TGTGCCAGCAGCGTAGGGGCGGGGGCCCACTACGAGCAGTACTTC. Translated: CASSVGAGAHYEQYF.

This clone was found once. V gene TRBV7-2 combines with J gene TRBJ2-3; 7 nucleotides agree with TRBD2. The CDR3 has 15 amino acids. V lost 1 base, J lost 4 bases, and 5 bases stayed unmatched. Germline CDR1 is SGHTA and CDR2 is FQGNSA. CDR3 coding DNA: TGTGCCAGCAGCTTAGTTGCGGGGGAGGCAGATACGCAGTATTTT. Protein: CASSLVAGEADTQYF.

The CDR3 DNA is TGTGCCAGCACCCCTCCCCCAGGGCTCGGTCAGCCCCAGCATTTT. It encodes CASTPPPGLGQPQHF. This chain uses TRBV6-1 with TRBJ1-5; a weak D match, TRBD1 (5 bases). Germline values: CDR1 MNHNS, CDR2 SASEGT. Trimming shortened V by 7 bases and J by 6 bases, and 19 bases separated the two germline ends. This CDR3 has 15 amino acids.

The chain has TRBV5-6 and TRBJ2-4, with 7 bases fitting TRBD1. The V gene end was trimmed by 0 bases and the J gene end by 6 bases; junction bases not matched to a gene: 12. The CDR3 is made up of 17 amino acids. Germline CDR1 and CDR2: SGHDT and YYEEEE. CDR3 sequence: CASSLDAGGTPRNIQYF. The CDR3 nucleotides read TGTGCCAGCAGCTTGGACGCAGGGGGAACCCCCCGAAACATTCAGTACTTC.

This clone was recorded only once. CDR3 sequence (DNA): TGTGCCAGCAGTTACGGGACAGCGTTACTTTCCTACGAGCAGTACTTC. It encodes CASSYGTALLSYEQYF. The chain joins TRBV6-5 to TRBJ2-7; 7 bases map to TRBD1. V lost 2 bases to trimming and J lost 1 base; unmatched junction nucleotides: 8. This CDR3 is 16 amino acids long. Germline-derived CDR1 and CDR2 are MNHEY and SVGAGI.

The chain employs TRBV7-9 and TRBJ1-1; no firm D call. Germline CDR1 reads SEHNR; CDR2 reads FQNEAQ (reference sequence). Trimming removed 1 base from V and 7 bases from J, with 10 bases in between. The CDR3 is made up of 13 amino acids. The CDR3 spells CASSLGSGVEAFF. In DNA form, the CDR3 reads TGTGCCAGCAGCTTAGGCTCCGGGGTTGAAGCTTTCTTT.

The genes are TRBV5-6 and TRBJ2-5; 12 nucleotides agree with TRBD1. V shed 1 base, J shed 4 bases, and the junction held 5 bases outside the gene matches. Germline CDR1 and CDR2: SGHDT and YYEEEE. The CDR3 length is 16 residues. This CDR3 reads CASSLRDRGRVETQYF. As DNA, the CDR3 is TGTGCCAGCAGCTTGAGGGACAGGGGGCGTGTAGAGACCCAGTACTTC.

For the CDR3, the DNA is TGTGCCAGCAAGAACACTGAAGCTTTCTTT. This codes for CASKNTEAFF. The rearrangement joins TRBV19 to TRBJ1-1; D unresolved. The ends were cut back, 9 bases at V and 1 base at J, with 3 bases in the middle. Germline CDR1 is LNHDA and CDR2 is SQIVND (reference sequence). The CDR3 is 10 residues long.

The V and J genes are TRBV19 and TRBJ2-6; D perhaps matches TRBD1 (6 bases). The germline V gene encodes CDR1 LNHDA and CDR2 SQIVND (reference sequence). This CDR3 has 17 residues. The V and J ends lost 9 bases and 0 bases respectively, with 18 bases between them. The CDR3 DNA reads as TGTGCCAGCCTTCCGGGACACCGCTCCTCTGGGGCCAACGTCCTGACTTTC. Translating gives CASLPGHRSSGANVLTF.

This chain connects TRBV10-2 to TRBJ2-7; 7 positions match TRBD1. The CDR3 runs to 16 residues. Germline lookup yields CDR1 WSHSY and CDR2 SAAADI. Trimming removed 6 bases from V and 0 bases from J; junction bases left unmatched: 11. CDR3 region: CASRAGTDKSSYEQYF. As DNA, the CDR3 is TGCGCCAGCAGGGCCGGGACAGATAAAAGCTCCTACGAGCAGTACTTC.

This chain joins TRBV27 and TRBJ2-3; D is possibly TRBD2 (6 bases). This CDR3 is built from 14 residues. The germline V gene encodes CDR1 MNHEY and CDR2 SMNVEV (reference sequence). Deletions cut 5 bases from V and 0 bases from J, with 9 bases between. The CDR3 DNA follows: TGTGCCAGCAGTCCCGGACTAAGCACAGATACGCAGTATTTT. It encodes CASSPGLSTDTQYF.

Written as DNA, the CDR3 is TGCAGCGTTCGAGCGGGGGGGCAGTTCTTC. It yields the protein CSVRAGGQFF. This rearrangement joins TRBV29-1 to TRBJ2-1, with TRBD2 identical over 9 bases. Germline lookup yields CDR1 SQVTM and CDR2 ANQGSEA. V trimming: 5 bases; J trimming: 12 bases; junction bases outside the gene matches: 2. The CDR3 extends over 10 amino acids.

The DNA of the CDR3 is TGTGCCAGTGGAAGGACAGGGGCTGAAGAGACCCAGTACTTC. Protein: CASGRTGAEETQYF. This sequence joins TRBV19 and TRBJ2-5, with 9 bases identical to TRBD1. Trimming took 8 bases from V and 3 from J; bases not matched to a gene: 7. Germline V gives CDR1 LNHDA, CDR2 SQIVND (reference sequence). The CDR3 loop spans 14 amino acids.

The chain couples TRBV30 to TRBJ2-7; unclear D gene. The V and J ends lost 5 bases and 5 bases respectively, with 13 bases between them. Germline V lookup: CDR1 GTSNPN, CDR2 SVGIG (reference sequence). This CDR3 comprises 12 residues. The CDR3 protein is CAWGHIVNEQYF. CDR3 coding DNA: TGTGCCTGGGGGCATATTGTCAACGAGCAGTACTTC.

The chain employs TRBV9 and TRBJ2-1, with TRBD2 matching 12 bases. CDR3 length: 15 amino acids. The V gene end was trimmed by 4 bases and the J gene end by 4 bases; junction bases not matched to a gene: 3. In germline, CDR1 is SGDLS, CDR2 YYNGEE. CDR3 DNA: TGTGCCAGCAGCATCGGGACTAGCGGGTACAATGAGCAGTTCTTC. Protein sequence: CASSIGTSGYNEQFF.